Listed here are 5 T cell receptor beta chains from one sample, sequenced in a study of a mutant IDH1 vaccine in newly diagnosed glioma. The time point denotes: week 47, end of study. The investigators gave 300 ug of mutant IDH1 20-mer peptide in each vaccine dose, together with topical imiquimod. Method: immunoSEQ multiplex PCR; TCRdb's copy keeps in-frame clones and lacks some. Among some 62,000 clones listed, about four fifths were seen once. Antigen specificity for these receptors is unknown. Sample: PBMCs, taken from a glioma patient whose treatment included an IDH1 peptide vaccine. The receptor set was obtained from a man aged 30 to 45 with glioma.

The chain has TRBV12-5 and TRBJ1-5; TRBD1 might be the D (6 bases). V shed 7 bases and J shed 3 bases, with 10 bases lying between them. The CDR3 runs 13 residues. The germline V gene encodes CDR1 LGHNT and CDR2 FRNRAP. The CDR3 coding sequence is TGTGCTAGTGAACAGGGATACAATCAGCCCCAGCATTTT. It yields the protein CASEQGYNQPQHF.

V is TRBV6-6 and J is TRBJ2-1; no firm D call. V lost 6 bases and J 9 bases, leaving 24 bases between the germline ends. The CDR3 covers 16 residues. Germline V gene data show CDR1 as MNHNY and CDR2 as SVGAGI (reference sequence). CDR3 nucleotide sequence: TGTGCCAGCAGCCTCTTGGGTCCGGAGAGACGGGCTGAGCAGTTCTTC. The encoded protein is CASSLLGPERRAEQFF.

The rearrangement joins TRBV15 to TRBJ2-3; TRBD2 matches at 9 bases. This CDR3 is built from 16 residues. CDR1 is LNHNV and CDR2 is YYDKDF in the germline V gene (reference sequence). The trim removed 4 bases at V and 8 bases at J, leaving 13 bases unmatched. This CDR3 reads CATSTRSGGHSGTQYF. DNA for the CDR3: TGTGCCACCAGCACTAGGAGCGGGGGGCACTCGGGTACGCAGTATTTT.

This clone was detected a few times. The gene calls are TRBV2 and TRBJ1-1; D not certain. The germline gives CDR1 SNHLY, CDR2 FYNNEI. The CDR3 has 12 amino acids. V dropped 3 bases and J dropped 1 base, with 3 bases sitting between them. The CDR3 DNA sequence: TGTGCCAGCAGTGAGGAGAACACTGAAGCTTTCTTT. Its translation is CASSEENTEAFF. Filled out from reference TRBV2 and TRBJ1-1, the complete variable domain reads EPEVTQTPSHQVTQMGQEVILRCVPISNHLYFYWYRQILGQKVEFLVSFYNNEISEKSEIFDDQFSVERPDGSNFTLKIRSTKLEDSAMYFCASSEENTEAFFGQGTRLTVV.

The CDR3 DNA follows: TGTGCCAGCACTAAGTGGGTTTCACCCCTCCACTTT. As protein: CASTKWVSPLHF. This chain joins TRBV2 and TRBJ1-6; D call uncertain. CDR3 length: 12 residues. CDR1 SNHLY and CDR2 FYNNEI come from the germline V gene. V shed 7 bases and J shed 9 bases, with 10 bases lying between them.